These T cell receptor beta chains were read from a single sample in a study of T-cell reconstitution after alpha-beta-depleted transplantation in children. TCRdb independently ran MiXCR on the PCR reads; one entry per CDR3 protein. The data contain almost 500,000 distinct CDR3 sequences, approximately 13% of them singletons. The specimen comprised PBMCs from the stem cell graft donor, sampled from the stem cell graft. The origin of the receptors is a human donor who donated a stem cell graft to a child with combined immunodeficiency. Each CDR3 is given with its conserved first and last residue. D genes are given only for firm matches. Clone size is stated in some rows and not others, as once, few, many or a class when expanded.

CDR3nt	CDR3aa	d_gene	abundance	j_gene	v_gene
TGTGCCAGCAGCCGCCAAGGTGTGTACGAGCAGTACTTC	CASSRQGVYEQYF	.	few	TRBJ2-7	TRBV3-1
TGTGCCAGCAGTTTAGGGTCAGGATATAATTCACCCCTCCACTTT	CASSLGSGYNSPLHF	.	few	TRBJ1-6	TRBV27
TGCGCCAGCAGCCAAGAGTGGGACAGCTATGGCTACACCTTC	CASSQEWDSYGYTF	TRBD1	.	TRBJ1-2	TRBV4-3
TGTGCCAGCAGCCTCCCGGGTGCAGTCTTCGAGTACCAAGAGACCCAGTACTTC	CASSLPGAVFEYQETQYF	.	.	TRBJ2-5	TRBV4-2
TGTGCCACCAGTGCGGCTAGCTTAACAGATACGCAGTATTTT	CATSAASLTDTQYF	.	few	TRBJ2-3	TRBV24-1
TGTGCCAGCAGCCCGACTAGCGGGAGCCACGAGCAGTACTTC	CASSPTSGSHEQYF	TRBD2	many	TRBJ2-7	TRBV5-5
TGTGCCAGCAGCCAGTACTTTGGGCTCGGAAACACTGAAGCTTTCTTT	CASSQYFGLGNTEAFF	.	many	TRBJ1-1	TRBV4-2
TGTGCCAGCAGCTCGGACAGCGTTAACTATGGCTACACCTTC	CASSSDSVNYGYTF	.	.	TRBJ1-2	TRBV7-9
TGTGCCAGCAGCCCTAGCGGGAGGTGGCAAGAGACCCAGTACTTC	CASSPSGRWQETQYF	TRBD2	many	TRBJ2-5	TRBV12-3/TRBV12-4
TGCGCCAGCAGCTTGGTCGGGCAGGGAGGAGAGACCCAGTACTTC	CASSLVGQGGETQYF	.	.	TRBJ2-5	TRBV5-1
TGTGCCAGCAGCCGAGGGACAGCGAACACTGAAGCTTTCTTT	CASSRGTANTEAFF	TRBD1	.	TRBJ1-1	TRBV7-2
TGTGCCAGCAGAACCCCGTGGGGGGGGGAGCTGTTTTTT	CASRTPWGGELFF	.	few	TRBJ2-2	TRBV21-1
TGCGCCAGCAGCCAAGACAGTTTGGAACTGTTTTTT	CASSQDSLELFF	.	.	TRBJ1-4	TRBV4-3
TGTGCCAGCAGCTTGATGGGAATGAACACTGAAGCTTTCTTT	CASSLMGMNTEAFF	.	few	TRBJ1-1	TRBV7-3
TGTGCCAGCAGCCAATCGCGGGCGGGACCTTGGAACACCGGGGAGCTGTTTTTT	CASSQSRAGPWNTGELFF	.	.	TRBJ2-2	TRBV7-6
TGTGCCAGCAGCCAAGATGCCCAACGTGAGCAGTTCTTC	CASSQDAQREQFF	.	few	TRBJ2-1	TRBV3-1
TGCGCCAGCAGTCCATCTTGGGCTATAGGTCTGGTCTCTGGGGCCAACGTCCTGACTTTC	CASSPSWAIGLVSGANVLTF	.	few	TRBJ2-6	TRBV5-1
TGCAGCGTTGAAGGGAGACAGGGGGCCCCCACAGATACGCAGTATTTT	CSVEGRQGAPTDTQYF	TRBD1	.	TRBJ2-3	TRBV29-1
TGTGCCAGCAGCCCATTGGGACAATCCGAGCAGTACTTC	CASSPLGQSEQYF	.	few	TRBJ2-7	TRBV7-8
TGCAGCGTTAGAAGTGACAGGGCCGATGAGCAGTTCTTC	CSVRSDRADEQFF	TRBD1	many	TRBJ2-1	TRBV29-1
TGTGCCATCACGGACAGACCGAATCAGCCCCAGCATTTT	CAITDRPNQPQHF	.	few	TRBJ1-5	TRBV10-3
TGCGCCAGCAGCTTGGTAGCGGGGGGGACTTATACCTACAATGAGCAGTTCTTC	CASSLVAGGTYTYNEQFF	TRBD2	many	TRBJ2-1	TRBV5-1
TGCGCCAGCAGCCAAGATTGGGGAGCTCGCACCTACGAGCAGTACTTC	CASSQDWGARTYEQYF	.	once	TRBJ2-7	TRBV4-3
TGTGCCAGCAGCACCCAACAAGGCGTGGAGACCCAGTACTTC	CASSTQQGVETQYF	.	.	TRBJ2-5	TRBV7-8
TGTGCCAGCAGCTCGTTCCGGGACTTGGAGACAGATACGCAGTATTTT	CASSSFRDLETDTQYF	.	few	TRBJ2-3	TRBV7-7
TGTGCCAGCAGCTTAGGAACCGGGACGCACGATCCCCTCCACTTT	CASSLGTGTHDPLHF	.	many	TRBJ1-6	TRBV7-2
TGTGCCAGCAGTAAACTACTTGAGCAGTTCTTC	CASSKLLEQFF	.	few	TRBJ2-1	TRBV6-2/TRBV6-3
TGTGCCAGCAGCTTACGTTGGGGCAGGGATAATTCACCCCTCCACTTT	CASSLRWGRDNSPLHF	.	.	TRBJ1-6	TRBV7-3
TGTGCCAGCATGCTATGGACAGGGGAGGCCACCGGGGAGCTGTTTTTT	CASMLWTGEATGELFF	TRBD1	many	TRBJ2-2	TRBV6-1
TGCGCCAGCAGCCAGGGTATGGGCTACGAGCAGTACTTC	CASSQGMGYEQYF	.	few	TRBJ2-7	TRBV4-3
TGTGCCAGCAGCCCGCTTGAGAGGGGGAAGCCCTACGAGCAGTACTTC	CASSPLERGKPYEQYF	.	many	TRBJ2-7	TRBV7-2
TGTGCCAGCAGCGTAGCAGAGTCAGTGTACAATGAGCAGTTCTTC	CASSVAESVYNEQFF	.	few	TRBJ2-1	TRBV9
TGTGCCAGCAGTTTACCCCGTGAGACCCAGTACTTC	CASSLPRETQYF	.	many	TRBJ2-5	TRBV12-3/TRBV12-4
TGCGCCAGCAGCCAATGGAGACTCCGGAGCTCCTACAATGAGCAGTTCTTC	CASSQWRLRSSYNEQFF	.	.	TRBJ2-1	TRBV4-3
TGTGCCAGCAGTCGGACAGACTTGGGAGCTTTCTTT	CASSRTDLGAFF	.	few	TRBJ1-1	TRBV6-2/TRBV6-3
TGTGCCAGCAGCCCTCCCGACTTCTACGAGCAGTACTTC	CASSPPDFYEQYF	.	.	TRBJ2-7	TRBV3-1
TGTGCCAGCAGCTCGGGACAGGGAGGCGACGAGCAGTACTTC	CASSSGQGGDEQYF	TRBD1	many	TRBJ2-7	TRBV7-9
TGTGCCACCAGCAGACTCAATCAACCTATAACAGATACGCAGTATTTT	CATSRLNQPITDTQYF	.	.	TRBJ2-3	TRBV15
TGTGCCAGCAGTGAAACGAGCGGGGGCTACCAAGAGACCCAGTACTTC	CASSETSGGYQETQYF	TRBD2	.	TRBJ2-5	TRBV6-1
TGTGCCAGCAGCCTTACAGACAACTATGGCTACACCTTC	CASSLTDNYGYTF	.	many	TRBJ1-2	TRBV5-6
TGTGCCAGGCGTAGGACAGGGAGGACCCAGTACTTC	CARRRTGRTQYF	.	.	TRBJ2-5	TRBV21-1
TGCAGCGTTGAATTGGGGTTGGTAGCTTACAATGAGCAGTTCTTC	CSVELGLVAYNEQFF	.	few	TRBJ2-1	TRBV29-1
TGTGCCAGCAGCCACGGGCGGGAGATGGATACGCAGTATTTT	CASSHGREMDTQYF	TRBD2	.	TRBJ2-3	TRBV12-3/TRBV12-4
TGTGCCAGATCACCCTCGTGGGATCAGGTATACAATGAGCAGTTCTTC	CARSPSWDQVYNEQFF	.	.	TRBJ2-1	TRBV27
TGTGCCAGCAGCCCCGCCCCGGGGCCTTGGGTCTTC	CASSPAPGPWVF	.	.	TRBJ2-1	TRBV7-2
TGTGCCAGCAGTGATGGCGGGTGGCAAGAGACCCAGTACTTC	CASSDGGWQETQYF	.	.	TRBJ2-5	TRBV6-2/TRBV6-3
TGTGCCAGCAGCTTAGTTGGCGGTGACGGAAACACCATATATTTT	CASSLVGGDGNTIYF	.	many	TRBJ1-3	TRBV7-3
TGTGCCAGCCAGGGGGCCACTCGAGCAGAGACCCAGTACTTC	CASQGATRAETQYF	TRBD1	few	TRBJ2-5	TRBV6-2/TRBV6-3
TGTGCCATACGGGACAGTCTAACTTATGGGGCCAACGTCCTGACTTTC	CAIRDSLTYGANVLTF	TRBD1	few	TRBJ2-6	TRBV6-1
TGTGCCAGCAGCTTAAGGGGACTAGCGGTGACCTACGAGCAGTACTTC	CASSLRGLAVTYEQYF	TRBD2	few	TRBJ2-7	TRBV7-9
TGCAGTGCTAGTGGGGGGTCAGGGGGGGCCGTCTACGAGCAGTACTTC	CSASGGSGGAVYEQYF	.	many	TRBJ2-7	TRBV20-1
TGTGCCAGCAGCTTAGGGGCTATGAACACTGAAGCTTTCTTT	CASSLGAMNTEAFF	.	.	TRBJ1-1	TRBV5-6
TGTGCCAGCAGCTTGAATGGCCCCCCACAGGAGACCCAGTACTTC	CASSLNGPPQETQYF	.	few	TRBJ2-5	TRBV5-5
TGTGCCAGCAGTTCTCACCCAGATACGCAGTATTTT	CASSSHPDTQYF	.	.	TRBJ2-3	TRBV27
TGTGCCAGCAGCGATTGGGACCGTCGGTGGGAGACCCAGTACTTC	CASSDWDRRWETQYF	.	few	TRBJ2-5	TRBV9
TGTGCCAGCAGTTTAGATTTCGGGGGGATAGGTGAGCAGTTCTTC	CASSLDFGGIGEQFF	TRBD2	many	TRBJ2-1	TRBV12-3/TRBV12-4
TGTGCCAGCAGCGCAACTAGCGGGAGCGAGCAGTACTTC	CASSATSGSEQYF	TRBD2	.	TRBJ2-7	TRBV9
TGTGCCAGCAGTGACAGGGAAGGTTACGAGCAGTACTTC	CASSDREGYEQYF	.	few	TRBJ2-7	TRBV25-1